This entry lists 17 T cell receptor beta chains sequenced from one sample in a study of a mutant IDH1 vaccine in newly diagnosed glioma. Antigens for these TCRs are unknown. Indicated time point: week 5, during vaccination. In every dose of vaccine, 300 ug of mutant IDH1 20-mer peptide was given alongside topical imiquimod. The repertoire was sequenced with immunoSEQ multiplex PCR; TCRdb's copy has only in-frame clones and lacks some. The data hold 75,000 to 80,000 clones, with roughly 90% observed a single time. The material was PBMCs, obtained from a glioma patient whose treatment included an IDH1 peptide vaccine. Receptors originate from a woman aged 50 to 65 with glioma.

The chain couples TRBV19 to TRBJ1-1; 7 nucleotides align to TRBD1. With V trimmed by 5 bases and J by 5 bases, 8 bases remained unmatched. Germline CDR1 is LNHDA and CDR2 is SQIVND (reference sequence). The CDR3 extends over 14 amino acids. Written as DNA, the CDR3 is TGTGCCAGTAGTGTTACAGGGGTTAGTACTGAAGCTTTCTTT. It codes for CASSVTGVSTEAFF.

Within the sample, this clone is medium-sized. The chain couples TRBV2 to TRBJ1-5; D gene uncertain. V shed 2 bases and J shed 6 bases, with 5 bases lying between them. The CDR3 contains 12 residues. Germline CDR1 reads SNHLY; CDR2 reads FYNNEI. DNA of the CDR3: TGTGCCAGCAGTGAAACGGGTCAGCCCCAGCATTTT. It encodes CASSETGQPQHF.

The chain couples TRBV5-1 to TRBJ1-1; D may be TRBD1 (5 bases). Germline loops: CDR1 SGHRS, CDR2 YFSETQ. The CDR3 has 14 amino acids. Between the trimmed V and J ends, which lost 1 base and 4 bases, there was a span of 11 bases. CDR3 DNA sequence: TGCGCCAGCAGCTTGAGCGGGGGAGGCACTGAAGCTTTCTTT. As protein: CASSLSGGGTEAFF.

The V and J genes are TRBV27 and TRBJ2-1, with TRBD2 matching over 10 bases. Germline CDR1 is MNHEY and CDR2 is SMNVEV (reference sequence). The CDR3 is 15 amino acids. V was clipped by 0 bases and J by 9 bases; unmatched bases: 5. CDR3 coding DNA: TGTGCCAGCAGTTTATCTCTAGCGGGAGATATTGAGCAGTTCTTC. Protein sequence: CASSLSLAGDIEQFF.

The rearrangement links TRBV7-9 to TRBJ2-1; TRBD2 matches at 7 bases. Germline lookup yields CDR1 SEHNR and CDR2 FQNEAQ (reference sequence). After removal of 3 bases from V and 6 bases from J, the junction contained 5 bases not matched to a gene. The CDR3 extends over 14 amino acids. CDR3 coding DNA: TGTGCCAGCAGCTTTAGCGGGTTTGGCAATGAGCAGTTCTTC. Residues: CASSFSGFGNEQFF. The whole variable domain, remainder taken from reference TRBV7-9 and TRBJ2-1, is DTGVSQNPRHKITKRGQNVTFRCDPISEHNRLYWYRQTLGQGPEFLTYFQNEAQLEKSRLLSDRFSAERPKGSFSTLEIQRTEQGDSAMYLCASSFSGFGNEQFFGPGTRLTVL.

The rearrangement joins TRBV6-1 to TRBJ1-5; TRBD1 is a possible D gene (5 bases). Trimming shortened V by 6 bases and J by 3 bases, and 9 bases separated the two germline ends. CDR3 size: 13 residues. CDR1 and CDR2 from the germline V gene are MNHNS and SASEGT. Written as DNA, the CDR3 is TGTGCCAGCAGGACAGCCACCAATCAGCCCCAGCATTTT. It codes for CASRTATNQPQHF.

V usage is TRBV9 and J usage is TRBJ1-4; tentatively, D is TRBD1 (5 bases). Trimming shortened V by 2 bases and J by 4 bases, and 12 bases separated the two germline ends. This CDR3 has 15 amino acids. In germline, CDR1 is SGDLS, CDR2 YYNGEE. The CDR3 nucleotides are TGTGCCAGCAGCGTGGGGGGTCAGCGTAATGAAAAACTGTTTTTT. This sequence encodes CASSVGGQRNEKLFF.

The CDR3 loop reads CASSPGTSGINEQFF. The CDR3 DNA sequence: TGCGCCAGCAGCCCCGGGACTAGCGGGATTAATGAGCAGTTCTTC. The chain is built from TRBV4-1 and TRBJ2-1; 13 bases map to TRBD2. Per the germline V gene, CDR1 is MGHRA and CDR2 is YSYEKL. The CDR3 covers 15 residues. The V and J ends lost 4 bases and 7 bases, in that order; junction bases with no gene match: 4.

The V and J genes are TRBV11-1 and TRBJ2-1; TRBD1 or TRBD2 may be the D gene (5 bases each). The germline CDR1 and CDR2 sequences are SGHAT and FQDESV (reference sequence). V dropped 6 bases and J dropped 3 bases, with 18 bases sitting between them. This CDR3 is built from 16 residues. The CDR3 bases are TGTGCCAGCAGTCCATACCCTCCGGGACGCTACAATGAGCAGTTCTTC. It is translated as CASSPYPPGRYNEQFF. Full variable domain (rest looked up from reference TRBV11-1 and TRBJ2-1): EAEVAQSPRYKITEKSQAVAFWCDPISGHATLYWYRQILGQGPELLVQFQDESVVDDSQLPKDRFSAERLKGVDSTLKIQPAELGDSAMYLCASSPYPPGRYNEQFFGPGTRLTVL.

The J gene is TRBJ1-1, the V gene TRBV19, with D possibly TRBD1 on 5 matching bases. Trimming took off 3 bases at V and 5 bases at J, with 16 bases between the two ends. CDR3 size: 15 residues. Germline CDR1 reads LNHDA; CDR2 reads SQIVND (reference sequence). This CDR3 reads CASSIGHLKGTEAFF. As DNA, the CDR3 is TGTGCCAGTAGTATTGGACACCTTAAAGGGACTGAAGCTTTCTTT.

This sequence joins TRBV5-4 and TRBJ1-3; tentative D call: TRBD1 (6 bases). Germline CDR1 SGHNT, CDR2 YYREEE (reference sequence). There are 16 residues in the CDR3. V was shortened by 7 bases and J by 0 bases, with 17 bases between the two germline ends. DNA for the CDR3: TGTGCCAGCGCGAGAGGGGGGACACTCTCTGGAAACACCATATATTTT. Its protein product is CASARGGTLSGNTIYF.

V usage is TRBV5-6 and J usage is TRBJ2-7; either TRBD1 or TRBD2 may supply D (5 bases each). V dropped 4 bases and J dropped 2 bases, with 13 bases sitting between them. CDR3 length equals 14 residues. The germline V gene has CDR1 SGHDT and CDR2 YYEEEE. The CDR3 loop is CASSPGTPAYEQYF. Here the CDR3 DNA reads TGTGCCAGCAGCCCCGGGACCCCAGCCTACGAGCAGTACTTC.

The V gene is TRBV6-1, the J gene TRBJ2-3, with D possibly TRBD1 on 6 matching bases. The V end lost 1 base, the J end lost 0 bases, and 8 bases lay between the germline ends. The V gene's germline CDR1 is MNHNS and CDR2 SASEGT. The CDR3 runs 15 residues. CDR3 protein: CASSEEGVSTDTQYF. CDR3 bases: TGTGCCAGCAGTGAAGAGGGGGTTAGCACAGATACGCAGTATTTT.

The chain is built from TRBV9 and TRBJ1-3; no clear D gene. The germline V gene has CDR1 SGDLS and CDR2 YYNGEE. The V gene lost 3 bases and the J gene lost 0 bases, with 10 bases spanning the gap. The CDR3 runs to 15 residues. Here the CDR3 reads CASSAPASSGNTIYF. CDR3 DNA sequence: TGTGCCAGCAGCGCCCCTGCCAGCTCTGGAAACACCATATATTTT.

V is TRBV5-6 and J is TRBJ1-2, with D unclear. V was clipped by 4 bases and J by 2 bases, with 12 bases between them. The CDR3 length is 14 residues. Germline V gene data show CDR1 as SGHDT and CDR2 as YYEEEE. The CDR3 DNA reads TGTGCCAGCAGCCGCCTCGGGCCCAACTATGGCTACACCTTC. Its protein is CASSRLGPNYGYTF.

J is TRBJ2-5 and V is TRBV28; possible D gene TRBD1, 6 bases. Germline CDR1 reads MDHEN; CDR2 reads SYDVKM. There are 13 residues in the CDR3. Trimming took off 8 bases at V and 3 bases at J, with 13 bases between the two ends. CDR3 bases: TGTGCCAGCCGGCTACAGGGCGAAGAGACCCAGTACTTC. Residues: CASRLQGEETQYF.

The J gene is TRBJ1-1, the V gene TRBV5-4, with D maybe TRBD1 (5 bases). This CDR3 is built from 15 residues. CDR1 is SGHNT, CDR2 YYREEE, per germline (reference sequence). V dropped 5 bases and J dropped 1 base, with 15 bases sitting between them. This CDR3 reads CASRRSGTANTEAFF. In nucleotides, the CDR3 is TGTGCCAGCAGACGCTCCGGGACGGCGAACACTGAAGCTTTCTTT.